This entry concerns a single TCR beta chain. The sample is drawn from a study of blood T cell repertoires in COVID-19. Across the whole study: There were acute and convalescent COVID-19 samples, and they came from the United States, Italy and Spain.

Libraries were prepared by immunoSEQ multiplex PCR; TCRdb keeps only in-frame clonotypes and omits some of them. Here the sample spans approximately 450,000 clones, 70% to 90% being singletons. Trimming pared 5 bases from V and 6 bases from J, leaving 13 bases between. The CDR3 loop spans 14 amino acids. Per the germline V gene, CDR1 is SGHTA and CDR2 is FQGNSA. The genes are TRBV7-2 and TRBJ2-2; D unclear. Sequenced input: PBMCs or T cells enriched from blood (not recorded which). The receptor was isolated from a young woman with acute COVID-19. In DNA form, the CDR3 reads TGTGCCAGCAGCCCTAACGCTGGTCCCGGGGAGCTGTTTTTT. Its protein product is CASSPNAGPGELFF.